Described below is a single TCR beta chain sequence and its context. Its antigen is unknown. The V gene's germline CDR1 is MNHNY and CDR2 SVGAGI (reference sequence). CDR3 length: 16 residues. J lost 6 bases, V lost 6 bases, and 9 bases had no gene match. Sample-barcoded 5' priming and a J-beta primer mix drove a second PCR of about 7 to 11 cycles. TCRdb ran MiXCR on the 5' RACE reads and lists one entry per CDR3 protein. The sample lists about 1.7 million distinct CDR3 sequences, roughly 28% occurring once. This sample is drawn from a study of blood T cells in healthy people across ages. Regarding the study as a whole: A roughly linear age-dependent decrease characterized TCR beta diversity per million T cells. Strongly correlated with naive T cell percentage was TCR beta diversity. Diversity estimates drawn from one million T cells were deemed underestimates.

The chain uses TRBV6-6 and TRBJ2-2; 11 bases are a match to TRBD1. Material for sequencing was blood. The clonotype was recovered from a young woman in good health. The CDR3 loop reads CASRYPGQGAPGELFF. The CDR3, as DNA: TGTGCCAGCAGGTACCCCGGACAGGGGGCTCCCGGGGAGCTGTTTTTT.